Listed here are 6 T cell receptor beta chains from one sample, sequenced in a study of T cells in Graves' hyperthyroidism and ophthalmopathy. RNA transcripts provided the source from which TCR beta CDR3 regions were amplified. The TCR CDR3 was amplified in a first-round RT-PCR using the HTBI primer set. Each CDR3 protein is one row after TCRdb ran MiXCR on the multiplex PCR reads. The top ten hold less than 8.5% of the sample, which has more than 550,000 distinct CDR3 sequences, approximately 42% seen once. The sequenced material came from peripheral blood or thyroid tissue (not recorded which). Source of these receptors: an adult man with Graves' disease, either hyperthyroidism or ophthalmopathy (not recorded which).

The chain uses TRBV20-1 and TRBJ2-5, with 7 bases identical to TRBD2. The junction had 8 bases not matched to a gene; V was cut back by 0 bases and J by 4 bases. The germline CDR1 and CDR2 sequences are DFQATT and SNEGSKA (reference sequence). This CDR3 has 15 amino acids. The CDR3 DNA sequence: TGCAGTGCTAGAGATGGGGGACTAACGGGAGAGACCCAGTACTTC. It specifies CSARDGGLTGETQYF.

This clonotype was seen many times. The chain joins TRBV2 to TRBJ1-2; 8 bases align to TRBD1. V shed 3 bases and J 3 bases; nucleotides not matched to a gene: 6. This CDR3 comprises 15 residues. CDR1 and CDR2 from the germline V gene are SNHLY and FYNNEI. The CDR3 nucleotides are TGTGCCAGCAGTGATCGACAGGGGCTATACTATGGCTACACCTTC. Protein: CASSDRQGLYYGYTF.

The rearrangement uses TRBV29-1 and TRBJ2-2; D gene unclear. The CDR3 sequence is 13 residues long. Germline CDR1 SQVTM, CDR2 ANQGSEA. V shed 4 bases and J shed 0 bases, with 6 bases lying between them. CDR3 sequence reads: CSVVQPNTGELFF. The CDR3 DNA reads TGCAGCGTTGTTCAGCCGAACACCGGGGAGCTGTTTTTT.

Here the CDR3 reads CASSPQGGGYTF. The CDR3 region has the DNA TGTGCCAGCAGCCCCCAGGGGGGAGGCTACACCTTC. The V call is TRBV7-9, the J call TRBJ1-2, with 7 positions matching TRBD1. This CDR3 comprises 12 residues. The V and J ends lost 5 bases and 8 bases, in that order; junction bases with no gene match: 5. In germline, CDR1 is SEHNR, CDR2 FQNEAQ (reference sequence).

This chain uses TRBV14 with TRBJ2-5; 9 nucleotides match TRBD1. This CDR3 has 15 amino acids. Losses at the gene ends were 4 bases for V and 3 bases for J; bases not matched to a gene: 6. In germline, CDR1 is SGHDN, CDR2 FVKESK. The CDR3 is CASSPAGTGKETQYF. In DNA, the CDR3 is TGTGCCAGCAGCCCCGCCGGGACAGGGAAAGAGACCCAGTACTTC.

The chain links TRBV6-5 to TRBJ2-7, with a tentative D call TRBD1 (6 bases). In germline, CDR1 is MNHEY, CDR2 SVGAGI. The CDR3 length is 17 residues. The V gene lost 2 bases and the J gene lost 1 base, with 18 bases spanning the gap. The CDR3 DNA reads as TGTGCCAGCAGTTACACTATCCAACAGGGTAAATCCTACGAGCAGTACTTC. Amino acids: CASSYTIQQGKSYEQYF.